The 23 T cell receptor beta chains below were found in one sample sequenced in a study of shared clonotypes between healthy human individuals. Method: immunoSEQ multiplex PCR; TCRdb's copy keeps in-frame clones and lacks some. The sample lists about 480,000 clones; over 60% were seen once. Sequenced: PBMCs. Receptors originate from a woman aged 40 to 50 in good health. Some clones in this sample may be carry-over from other donors' samples.

The genes are TRBV18 and TRBJ2-2; D gene ambiguous. Trimming left V 1 base short and J 0 bases short, with 3 bases between. The germline V gene encodes CDR1 KGHSH and CDR2 LQKENI. The CDR3 totals 14 residues. The CDR3 protein is CASSPLTNTGELFF. The CDR3 DNA reads as TGTGCCAGCTCACCACTTACGAACACCGGGGAGCTGTTTTTT.

The CDR3 is CASSVARGGGYTF. The CDR3 DNA reads TGTGCCAGCAGCGTAGCTCGGGGGGGTGGCTACACCTTC. The rearrangement uses TRBV9 and TRBJ1-2; perhaps TRBD1 as D (5 bases). This CDR3 has 13 residues. Per germline, CDR1 SGDLS and CDR2 YYNGEE. The V end lost 0 bases, the J end lost 7 bases, and 10 bases lay between the germline ends.

The chain joins TRBV19 to TRBJ1-4, with D perhaps matching TRBD1 (5 bases). V was shortened by 7 bases and J by 5 bases, with 17 bases between the two germline ends. Germline V gives CDR1 LNHDA, CDR2 SQIVND (reference sequence). This CDR3 is 15 amino acids long. The CDR3 DNA reads as TGTGCCAGTAACCCCGCGGGGACCGGAAATGAAAAACTGTTTTTT. Its translation: CASNPAGTGNEKLFF.

The chain carries TRBV5-1 and TRBJ2-1, with TRBD2 identical over 11 bases. The trim removed 2 bases at V and 6 bases at J, leaving 4 bases unmatched. The CDR3 has 15 amino acids. In germline, CDR1 is SGHRS, CDR2 YFSETQ. The CDR3 loop is CASSLGTSGINEQFF. For the CDR3, the DNA is TGCGCCAGCAGCTTAGGGACTAGCGGAATCAATGAGCAGTTCTTC.

This clone was counted once. The V call is TRBV19, the J call TRBJ2-6; 7 bases are shared with TRBD2. After removal of 4 bases from V and 3 bases from J, the junction contained 3 bases not matched to a gene. This CDR3 comprises 15 residues. CDR1 LNHDA and CDR2 SQIVND come from the germline V gene (reference sequence). The CDR3 protein is CASSTGGGGANVLTF. In nucleotides, the CDR3 is TGTGCCAGTAGTACGGGAGGTGGTGGGGCCAACGTCCTGACTTTC.

The sample holds one count of this clone. The V call is TRBV28, the J call TRBJ1-2; D remains unclear. The ends were cut back, 5 bases at V and 8 bases at J, with 24 bases in the middle. In germline, CDR1 is MDHEN, CDR2 SYDVKM. This CDR3 contains 16 residues. CDR3 sequence: CASSPERAKYLPGYTF. The CDR3 region has the DNA TGTGCCAGCAGTCCGGAAAGAGCCAAATACCTCCCAGGCTACACCTTC.

Only a few counts were recorded for this clone. The genes are TRBV27 and TRBJ2-7; TRBD2 agrees at 8 bases. CDR3 size: 15 residues. The V gene end was trimmed by 5 bases and the J gene end by 0 bases; junction bases not matched to a gene: 6. Germline assignment: CDR1 MNHEY and CDR2 SMNVEV (reference sequence). The chain's CDR3 is CASSIRAGASYEQYF. CDR3 in DNA: TGTGCCAGCAGTATTCGAGCGGGAGCCTCCTACGAGCAGTACTTC.

The gene calls are TRBV11-3 and TRBJ2-7, with 11 bases matching TRBD2. This CDR3 has 14 residues. Per germline, CDR1 SGHNT and CDR2 YENEEA. The J segment lost 5 bases and the V segment lost 4 bases, leaving 4 bases of the junction unmatched. CDR3 loop: CASSSGLAVDEQYF. In DNA form, the CDR3 reads TGTGCCAGCAGCTCGGGACTAGCGGTAGACGAGCAGTACTTC.

The J gene is TRBJ2-2, the V gene TRBV4-2; 9 bases match TRBD2. The CDR3 contains 17 residues. After removal of 3 bases from V and 4 bases from J, the junction contained 9 bases not matched to a gene. Germline V gives CDR1 LGHNA, CDR2 YNFKEQ. Here the CDR3 reads CASSQVAGVTGTGELFF. In DNA, the CDR3 is TGTGCCAGCAGCCAGGTAGCGGGAGTGACGGGCACCGGGGAGCTGTTTTTT.

The chain employs TRBV30 and TRBJ1-4, with a weak D call TRBD1 (6 bases). Trimming shortened V by 7 bases and J by 3 bases, and 12 bases separated the two germline ends. The germline V gene has CDR1 GTSNPN and CDR2 SVGIG (reference sequence). CDR3 length equals 13 residues. In DNA, the CDR3 is TGTGCCTCGGAGGGGGGCGCTAATGAAAAACTGTTTTTT. Amino acid sequence: CASEGGANEKLFF.

The chain combines TRBV6-1 with TRBJ1-5; TRBD1 is a possible D gene (6 bases). The CDR3 extends over 15 amino acids. Germline V gene data show CDR1 as MNHNS and CDR2 as SASEGT. Trimming cost V 8 bases and J 7 bases, with 21 bases left between them. This CDR3 is CASWRGDQGNQPQHF. CDR3 nucleotides: TGTGCCAGCTGGCGCGGGGACCAGGGGAACCAGCCCCAGCATTTT.

The gene calls are TRBV19 and TRBJ1-1; 8 nucleotides align to TRBD1. V lost 3 bases, J lost 5 bases, and 5 bases stayed unmatched. CDR3 length equals 14 residues. Germline-derived CDR1 and CDR2 are LNHDA and SQIVND (reference sequence). CDR3 bases: TGTGCCAGTAGTATCAGGGGGCAGGGTACTGAAGCTTTCTTT. As protein: CASSIRGQGTEAFF. The complete variable domain, with remaining parts taken from reference TRBV19 and TRBJ1-1, reads DGGITQSPKYLFRKEGQNVTLSCEQNLNHDAMYWYRQDPGQGLRLIYYSQIVNDFQKGDIAEGYSVSREKKESFPLTVTSAQKNPTAFYLCASSIRGQGTEAFFGQGTRLTVV.

This clone turned up a few times. The CDR3 here is CASSTIDRDFQPQHF. The CDR3 nucleotides are TGTGCCAGCAGCACAATCGACAGGGATTTCCAGCCCCAGCATTTT. The chain combines TRBV28 with TRBJ1-5; 7 positions match TRBD1. V lost 6 bases, J lost 7 bases, and 12 bases stayed unmatched. This CDR3 has 15 amino acids. The germline CDR1 and CDR2 sequences are MDHEN and SYDVKM.

This clone has a handful of counts. The same CDR3 is also encoded by other DNA sequences in this sample. The chain recombines TRBV28 with TRBJ1-5; 7 positions match TRBD1. This CDR3 is built from 15 residues. Germline loops: CDR1 MDHEN, CDR2 SYDVKM. The V and J ends lost 6 bases and 4 bases, in that order; junction bases with no gene match: 9. The CDR3 loop is CASSLIGTVNQPQHF. The CDR3 DNA reads as TGTGCCAGCAGCCTAATCGGGACAGTTAATCAGCCCCAGCATTTT.

The chain combines TRBV5-6 with TRBJ2-7; TRBD2 agrees at 8 bases. Germline V gene sequence: CDR1 SGHDT, CDR2 YYEEEE. The CDR3 has 15 amino acids. V shed 0 bases and J 4 bases; nucleotides not matched to a gene: 6. The CDR3 region has the DNA TGTGCCAGCAGCTTGGTATTTGCGGGAGGTTACGAGCAGTACTTC. This codes for CASSLVFAGGYEQYF. The complete variable domain, with remaining parts taken from reference TRBV5-6 and TRBJ2-7, reads DAGVTQSPTHLIKTRGQQVTLRCSPKSGHDTVSWYQQALGQGPQFIFQYYEEEERQRGNFPDRFSGHQFPNYSSELNVNALLLGDSALYLCASSLVFAGGYEQYFGPGTRLTVT.

As regards this clone: This CDR3 is also generated by other DNA sequences in the sample. V usage is TRBV7-3 and J usage is TRBJ1-5; D is unclear. The CDR3 has 13 residues. With 2 bases removed from V and 4 bases from J, the gap between germline ends came to 6 bases. Germline V lookup: CDR1 SGHTA, CDR2 FQGTGA. In DNA, the CDR3 is TGTGCCAGCAGCTTAGACGGTAATCAGCCCCAGCATTTT. Amino acid sequence: CASSLDGNQPQHF.

This chain connects TRBV28 to TRBJ2-1; D is perhaps TRBD2 (5 bases). CDR3 length equals 15 residues. The V end was cut by 2 bases, the J end by 0 bases, with 8 bases between. Germline V gives CDR1 MDHEN, CDR2 SYDVKM. The CDR3 DNA reads as TGTGCCAGCAGTTTAGGGAGCAGCTCCTACAATGAGCAGTTCTTC. This gives the protein CASSLGSSSYNEQFF. The full variable domain, its missing parts supplied by reference TRBV28 and TRBJ2-1, is DVKVTQSSRYLVKRTGEKVFLECVQDMDHENMFWYRQDPGLGLRLIYFSYDVKMKEKGDIPEGYSVSREKKERFSLILESASTNQTSMYLCASSLGSSSYNEQFFGPGTRLTVL.

This rearrangement joins TRBV6-1 to TRBJ2-5; no reliable D call. This CDR3 region has 14 residues. Germline CDR1 MNHNS, CDR2 SASEGT. Between the trimmed V and J ends, which lost 4 bases and 1 base, there was a span of 10 bases. In nucleotides, the CDR3 is TGTGCCAGCAGTGGGCTACTACGCCAAGAGACCCAGTACTTC. Translated, it gives CASSGLLRQETQYF.

To note about this clone: This sequence may be a read error, since a much larger clone differs from it by one base. Other DNA variants within this sample encode the same CDR3. This rearrangement joins TRBV4-3 to TRBJ2-7, with a possible D match to TRBD2 (5 bases). The germline V gene encodes CDR1 LGHNA and CDR2 YSLEER. This CDR3 has 15 residues. The CDR3 region has the DNA TGCGCCAGCAGCCAAGAGAGCGGCGAGTACTACGAGCAATACTTC. Its protein product is CASSQESGEYYEQYF.

V usage is TRBV9 and J usage is TRBJ2-1, with 11 bases matching TRBD2. Germline CDR1 and CDR2: SGDLS and YYNGEE. This CDR3 contains 15 residues. The ends lost 7 bases at V and 5 bases at J; junction bases unmatched: 8. CDR3 protein: CASGARLAGNNEQFF. CDR3 bases: TGTGCCAGCGGTGCCCGACTAGCGGGAAACAATGAGCAGTTCTTC. Filled out from reference TRBV9 and TRBJ2-1, the complete variable domain reads DSGVTQTPKHLITATGQRVTLRCSPRSGDLSVYWYQQSLDQGLQFLIQYYNGEERAKGNILERFSAQQFPDLHSELNLSSLELGDSALYFCASGARLAGNNEQFFGPGTRLTVL.

About this clone: This could be a read error, since a much larger clone is one nucleotide away. The chain joins TRBV7-3 to TRBJ2-3; D unresolved. V lost 4 bases, J lost 2 bases, and 10 bases lay in between. The CDR3 extends over 14 amino acids. Germline V gives CDR1 SGHTA, CDR2 FQGTGA. CDR3 protein: CASSSDGNTDTQYF. DNA for the CDR3: TGTGCCAGCAGCTCGGACGGAAACACAGATACGCAGTATTTT.

This chain joins TRBV19 and TRBJ2-7, with D possibly TRBD1 on 6 matching bases. V was shortened by 4 bases and J by 2 bases, with 9 bases between the two germline ends. Germline V gives CDR1 LNHDA, CDR2 SQIVND (reference sequence). This CDR3 is built from 13 residues. CDR3 amino acids: CASSRGPTYEQYF. CDR3 nucleotides: TGTGCCAGTAGTAGGGGGCCGACCTACGAGCAGTACTTC.

V and J are TRBV7-2 and TRBJ1-5, with TRBD1 matching 11 bases. The CDR3 spans 15 residues. Germline trimming cut 5 bases from V and 9 bases from J; bases unmatched to any gene: 9. Germline V lookup: CDR1 SGHTA, CDR2 FQGNSA. CDR3 coding DNA: TGTGCCAGCAGCCTAAGGACAGGGGGCTCTCTGCCCCAGCATTTT. This sequence encodes CASSLRTGGSLPQHF.